This T cell receptor (beta chain) is from a study of T-cell reconstitution after alpha-beta-depleted transplantation in children. A note on this clonotype: The antigen is not known.

Unique molecular identifiers tagged the TCRbeta library. TCRdb independently ran MiXCR on the PCR reads; one entry per CDR3 protein. Altogether about 830,000 distinct CDR3 sequences are present, about 15% being singletons, with the ten largest covering roughly 4.8%. Germline lookup yields CDR1 SGHTA and CDR2 FQGNSA. This CDR3 contains 13 residues. Trimming pared 3 bases from V and 5 bases from J, leaving 10 bases between. Study-level results: Surviving recipient T cells and intrathymic progenitors accounted for some patients' high TCRbeta diversity at day 60.

The chain joins TRBV7-2 to TRBJ2-5; possibly TRBD1 for D (6 bases). The origin of this receptor is a male patient younger than 18 who had a stem cell transplant for acute lymphoblastic leukemia, so the T cells may come from the graft donor. Sequencing used PBMCs, mostly from graft donor cells, obtained 360 days after TCRalphabeta/CD19-depleted stem cell transplant. The CDR3 protein is CASSFQGRETQYF. CDR3 DNA: TGTGCCAGCAGCTTCCAGGGGCGCGAGACCCAGTACTTC.